The 5 T cell receptor beta chains listed next were all sequenced from one sample in a study of T cells in localized non-small cell lung cancer. Sequencing used immunoSEQ multiplex PCR; TCRdb keeps in-frame clones, though not all of them. The sample contains about 1,500 clones, approximately 30% of which appear only once. The sequencing used lung tumor tissue, collected before any cancer treatment. These receptor sequences come from a male donor at least 60 years old with stage III squamous cell lung carcinoma.

This clone was seen only a few times. The rearrangement uses TRBV6-8 and TRBJ1-5; tentative D call: TRBD1 (6 bases). Germline loops: CDR1 MNHGY, CDR2 SAAAGT. The CDR3 loop spans 15 amino acids. Trimming removed 4 bases at V and 7 bases at J, with 17 bases between. This CDR3 reads CASSSKRGGGQPQHF. CDR3 nucleotides: TGTGCCAGCAGTTCCAAACGAGGGGGTGGGCAGCCCCAGCATTTT.

This clone has a single count. This chain joins TRBV18 and TRBJ1-2; a possible D gene is TRBD1 (5 bases). The germline CDR1 and CDR2 sequences are KGHSH and LQKENI. V was shortened by 3 bases and J by 8 bases, with 16 bases between the two germline ends. The CDR3 loop spans 14 amino acids. The CDR3, as DNA: TGTGCCAGCTCACCGGACCGGCAGGGAGGAGGCTACACCTTC. Translation gives CASSPDRQGGGYTF.

This clone was picked up a small number of times. Here the CDR3 reads CASSPTARMEPQHF. DNA of the CDR3: TGTGCCAGCAGCCCGACTGCCCGGATGGAGCCCCAGCATTTT. The rearrangement joins TRBV11-3 to TRBJ1-5, with D unresolved. The CDR3 consists of 14 residues. Germline values: CDR1 SGHNT, CDR2 YENEEA. The V and J ends lost 5 bases and 8 bases respectively, with 16 bases between them.

The rearrangement links TRBV11-3 to TRBJ1-1; 8 bases map to TRBD1. The CDR3 runs to 14 residues. Germline CDR1 is SGHNT and CDR2 is YENEEA. V gave up 4 bases and J gave up 7 bases; unmatched junction bases: 8. CDR3 DNA: TGTGCCAGCAGCTCAGGGGGCGCGGAGGTTGAAGCTTTCTTT. Amino acids: CASSSGGAEVEAFF. The full variable domain, rest sourced from reference TRBV11-3 and TRBJ1-1, is EAGVVQSPRYKIIEKKQPVAFWCNPISGHNTLYWYLQNLGQGPELLIRYENEEAVDDSQLPKDRFSAERLKGVDSTLKIQPAELGDSAVYLCASSSGGAEVEAFFGQGTRLTVV.

The CDR3 sequence is CASSEQRGANVLTF. DNA for the CDR3: TGTGCCAGCAGCGAGCAGAGGGGGGCCAACGTCCTGACTTTC. This chain uses TRBV11-3 with TRBJ2-6; D gene unclear. In germline, CDR1 is SGHNT, CDR2 YENEEA. Trimming left V 5 bases short and J 4 bases short, with 9 bases between. This CDR3 region has 14 residues.